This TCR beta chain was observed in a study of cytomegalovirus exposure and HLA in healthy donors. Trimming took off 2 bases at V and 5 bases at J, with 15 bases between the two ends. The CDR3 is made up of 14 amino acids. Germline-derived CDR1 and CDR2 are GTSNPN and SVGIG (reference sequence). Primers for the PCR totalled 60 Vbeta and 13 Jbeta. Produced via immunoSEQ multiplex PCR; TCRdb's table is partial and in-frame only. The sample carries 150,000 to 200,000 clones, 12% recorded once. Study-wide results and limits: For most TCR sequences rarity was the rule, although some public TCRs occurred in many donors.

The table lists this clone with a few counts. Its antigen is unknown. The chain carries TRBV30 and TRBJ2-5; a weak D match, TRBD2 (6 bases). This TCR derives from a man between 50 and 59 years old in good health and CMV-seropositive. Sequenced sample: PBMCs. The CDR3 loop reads CAWSPGTLDETQYF. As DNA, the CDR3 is TGTGCCTGGAGTCCCGGGACTCTCGACGAGACCCAGTACTTC. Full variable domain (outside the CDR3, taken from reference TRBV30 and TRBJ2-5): SQTIHQWPATLVQPVGSPLSLECTVEGTSNPNLYWYRQAAGRGLQLLFYSVGIGQISSEVPQNLSASRPQDRQFILSSKKLLLSDSGFYLCAWSPGTLDETQYFGPGTRLLVL.